This TCR beta chain was profiled in a study of T cell responses to AZD1222 COVID-19 vaccine. Trimming removed 0 bases from V and 4 bases from J, with 14 bases in between. CDR3 length: 16 amino acids. Germline V gene lookup returns CDR1 MNHEY and CDR2 SVGAGI. Profiling relied on immunoSEQ multiplex PCR, and the TCRdb table lists in-frame clones only, not all of them. The sample lists under 150,000 clones; roughly 87% were seen once. The sequencing used peripheral blood, collected 28 days after the second AZD1222 dose. The TCR was taken from an adult who received the AZD1222 COVID-19 vaccine. This chain links TRBV6-5 with TRBJ2-3; TRBD2 is a possible D gene (6 bases). The CDR3 is CASSYSLRSGPDTQYF. The CDR3 DNA reads TGTGCCAGCAGTTACTCCTTGCGGAGCGGGCCAGATACGCAGTATTTT.